This T cell receptor beta chain originates from a study of kidney transplant recipient with SARS-CoV-2 infection. TCRdb recomputed calls from the reads with MiXCR, one row per CDR3 protein. The table has roughly 250,000 distinct CDR3 sequences, around 30% seen once. Of note for this clonotype: This may be a read error, as it is one base from a much larger clone.

Germline V gives CDR1 DFQATT, CDR2 SNEGSKA (reference sequence). The CDR3 totals 15 residues. The gene calls are TRBV20-1 and TRBJ2-7, with 11 nucleotides matching TRBD2. The sequencing here drew on a blood sample, taken at baseline and between days 110 and 120 from a kidney transplant recipient. The source of this sequence is a young adult male patient who had COVID-19 and was a kidney transplant recipient. These T cells may partly come from the graft donor. CDR3 coding DNA: TGCGGTGCAACACCGCTACTAGCGGGAGTGTACGAGCAGTACTTC. Its translation: CGATPLLAGVYEQYF.